This T cell receptor beta chain is drawn from a study of shared T cell receptors in the human thymus. Measured with immunoSEQ multiplex PCR; TCRdb has only the in-frame clones, and not every one. The profile shows under 850,000 clones, approximately 90% of them singletons. V lost 6 bases and J 3 bases, leaving 11 bases between the germline ends. This CDR3 comprises 14 residues. Per the germline V gene, CDR1 is MNHEY and CDR2 is SMNVEV (reference sequence). The same sample was also studied in work on human thymus T cells. From that study: Surgeons resected thymus tissue during corrective heart surgery.

The V gene is TRBV27, the J gene TRBJ2-2; possible D gene TRBD1, 6 bases. This clonotype was sampled from a boy under two years old with a congenital heart defect. Sample: thymocytes. The CDR3 coding sequence is TGTGCCAGCAGCCCCACAGGGTACACCGGGGAGCTGTTTTTT. This gives the protein CASSPTGYTGELFF.